The rows below give T cell receptor beta chains drawn from one sample of a study of spatial heterogeneity in lung cancer. In TCRdb, the 5' RACE reads were re-called with MiXCR into one record per CDR3 protein. The table has nearly 80,000 distinct CDR3 sequences, around 7.8% seen once; the top ten hold 6.8%. This sample comprised PBMCs, obtained at surgery. The receptors stem from a male donor with early-stage non-small cell lung cancer. CDR3s include the opening cysteine and the closing phenylalanine or tryptophan. The D gene is left open where the match is weak. Some rows mark clone size as missing; the rest say once, few, many or name a class of expanded clone.

v_gene	d_gene	j_gene	abundance	CDR3aa	CDR3nt
TRBV6-2/TRBV6-3	TRBD1	TRBJ1-5	few	CASILGQGVHSNQPQHF	TGTGCCAGCATCCTAGGACAGGGGGTGCATAGCAATCAGCCCCAGCATTTT
TRBV12-3/TRBV12-4	NA	TRBJ2-1	many	CASSLAGEKREQFF	TGTGCCAGCAGTTTAGCGGGAGAGAAACGTGAGCAGTTCTTC
TRBV5-4	TRBD1	TRBJ2-1	many	CASSYGQGIYNEQFF	TGTGCCAGCAGCTACGGACAGGGGATTTACAATGAGCAGTTCTTC
TRBV6-5	TRBD2	TRBJ2-7	NA	CASKPRGEYEQYF	TGTGCCAGCAAACCCCGGGGGGAATACGAGCAGTACTTC
TRBV5-1	NA	TRBJ2-7	NA	CASSGKGERVYEQYF	TGCGCCAGCAGCGGTAAAGGGGAAAGGGTGTACGAGCAGTACTTC
TRBV12-3/TRBV12-4	TRBD1	TRBJ2-5	many	CASRGQGLIETQYF	TGTGCCAGCAGGGGACAGGGATTGATCGAGACCCAGTACTTC
TRBV6-1	NA	TRBJ1-5	few	CASSEAYPGVRKFPQHF	TGTGCCAGCAGTGAAGCTTACCCAGGGGTACGGAAGTTTCCCCAGCATTTT
TRBV7-2	NA	TRBJ2-1	few	CASSLHWGNPYNEQFF	TGTGCCAGCAGCTTACACTGGGGGAACCCCTACAATGAGCAGTTCTTC
TRBV7-8	NA	TRBJ2-3	NA	CASSLFMGDTQYF	TGTGCCAGCAGCTTATTCATGGGAGATACGCAGTATTTT
TRBV2	NA	TRBJ2-3	NA	CASSEGDSSTDTQYF	TGTGCCAGCAGTGAAGGGGATTCTAGCACAGATACGCAGTATTTT
TRBV7-9	TRBD1	TRBJ1-3	many	CAGATGTSSGNTIYF	TGTGCCGGGGCGACAGGGACCTCCTCTGGAAACACCATATATTTT
TRBV5-6	NA	TRBJ2-7	many	CASSSAPYEQYF	TGTGCCAGCAGCTCCGCACCCTACGAGCAGTACTTC
TRBV4-1	TRBD2	TRBJ2-7	few	CASSQEAGAMRYEQYF	TGCGCCAGCAGCCAAGAAGCGGGAGCAATGAGGTACGAGCAGTACTTC
TRBV6-1	NA	TRBJ1-5	NA	CASSEGQPQHF	TGTGCCAGCAGTGAAGGTCAGCCCCAGCATTTT
TRBV11-2	NA	TRBJ2-1	NA	CASSLGPRGINEQFF	TGTGCCAGCAGCTTAGGTCCTAGAGGAATTAATGAGCAGTTCTTC